This entry describes one T cell receptor (beta chain). Its antigen is as yet unknown. No cell sorting was done before RNA was extracted from the tissue. The normal lung tissue was taken more than 3 cm from the tumor edge. The source of the sample is a study of tumor and adjacent non-tumor tissue in lung cancer. Across the whole study: Each sample yielded some 4 million productive TCRbeta reads on average. Whole-study results and caveats: Patients with more diverse tumor TCRs had worse survival. Top 100 clones took a larger repertoire share in normal lung. TCR diversity was significantly greater in tumor than normal lung tissue.

The library came from three nested PCR rounds adapted from ARM-PCR protocols. TCRdb independently ran MiXCR on the multiplex PCR reads; one entry per CDR3 protein. Here the sample spans 80,000 or so distinct CDR3 sequences, around 80% being singletons. Germline V gene sequence: CDR1 SGHNT, CDR2 YENEEA. The CDR3 is made up of 17 amino acids. The source material was distant non-tumor lung tissue. The receptor comes from a man between 60 and 75 years old with non-small cell lung cancer. The rearrangement joins TRBV11-3 to TRBJ2-1, with D possibly TRBD2 on 6 matching bases. CDR3: CVGSLDRLVGVGNEQFF. CDR3 in DNA: TGTGTCGGCAGCTTAGATCGACTAGTGGGAGTAGGTAATGAGCAGTTCTTC.